A single sample is the source of the 2 T cell receptor beta chains below, sequenced in a study of blood T cell repertoires in COVID-19. Clones were sequenced by immunoSEQ multiplex PCR, and TCRdb holds only the in-frame ones, with some missing. The sample includes tens of thousands of clones, around 85% of them seen just once. The sequenced sample was peripheral blood. These receptor sequences come from a human donor in a cohort sampled during active COVID-19.

The chain joins TRBV7-9 to TRBJ1-2; D is undetermined. CDR1 is SEHNR, CDR2 FQNEAQ, per germline (reference sequence). Between the trimmed V and J ends, which lost 4 bases and 5 bases, there was a span of 11 bases. The length of the CDR3 is 13 residues. CDR3 sequence reads: CASSSTDSYGYTF. CDR3 DNA sequence: TGTGCCAGCAGCTCGACGGACTCTTATGGCTACACCTTC.

The chain joins TRBV6-6 to TRBJ2-2; 9 bases are shared with TRBD2. The trim removed 5 bases at V and 2 bases at J, leaving 3 bases unmatched. The CDR3 consists of 15 residues. Germline assignment: CDR1 MNHNY and CDR2 SVGAGI (reference sequence). DNA of the CDR3: TGTGCCAGCAGTAAAGGGACTAGCAACACCGGGGAGCTGTTTTTT. This codes for CASSKGTSNTGELFF.